The text below deals with one T cell receptor (beta chain). A multiplex PCR was run with 60 Vbeta primers and 13 Jbeta primers. Sequenced by immunoSEQ multiplex PCR; TCRdb stores in-frame clones only, minus some. The table includes about 130,000 clones, approximately 72% detected once. The V and J ends lost 0 bases and 6 bases, in that order; junction bases with no gene match: 13. This CDR3 region has 17 residues. Germline V gene lookup returns CDR1 SGDLS and CDR2 YYNGEE. The sample is drawn from a study of cytomegalovirus exposure and HLA in healthy donors. The receptor comes from a human donor in good health. Material: PBMCs. The chain has TRBV9 and TRBJ2-3, with 7 bases identical to TRBD1. The CDR3 DNA reads TGTGCCAGCAGCGTAGATCTAAGACAGGGTATCATGGATACGCAGTATTTT. Protein: CASSVDLRQGIMDTQYF.